The 5 T cell receptor beta chains below were found in one sample sequenced in a study of T-cell memory formation after mild COVID-19. TCRdb reprocessed the 5' RACE reads via MiXCR and lists one record per CDR3 protein. The table includes under 250,000 distinct CDR3 sequences, around 25% detected once. The sample comprised PBMCs or a T cell subset sorted from them (not recorded which). These receptors came from an adult woman who had mild COVID-19 (a few samples of this study predate the infection). Cell type and time point are not known.

This clonotype was seen a handful of times. This chain joins TRBV6-2 or TRBV6-3 and TRBJ2-3; possibly TRBD2 for D (6 bases). Germline V gene data show CDR1 as MNHEY and CDR2 as SVGEGT. There are 15 residues in the CDR3. V gave up 2 bases and J gave up 0 bases, with 9 bases separating them. The CDR3: CASSYEAGSTDTQYF. CDR3 coding DNA: TGTGCCAGCAGTTACGAGGCGGGGAGCACAGATACGCAGTATTTT.

This clonotype was observed a handful of times. Here the CDR3 DNA reads TGTGCCAGCAGCCGCCTGGGACAGGCCAATGAAAAACTGTTTTTT. It specifies CASSRLGQANEKLFF. The chain uses TRBV14 and TRBJ1-4, with 8 bases identical to TRBD1. V shed 4 bases and J 5 bases; nucleotides not matched to a gene: 6. The CDR3 length is 15 residues. CDR1 SGHDN and CDR2 FVKESK come from the germline V gene.

This clonotype came up a few times. The J gene is TRBJ2-7, the V gene TRBV7-2; no clear D gene. Germline CDR1 is SGHTA and CDR2 is FQGNSA. The CDR3 consists of 14 residues. Deletions cut 3 bases from V and 0 bases from J, with 9 bases between. The DNA of the CDR3 is TGTGCCAGCAGCTTCCGCGTCAACTCCTACGAGCAGTACTTC. Amino acid sequence: CASSFRVNSYEQYF.

This chain uses TRBV12-3 or TRBV12-4 with TRBJ2-2, with D unresolved. The CDR3 sequence is 16 residues long. V lost 5 bases to trimming and J lost 4 bases, with 17 bases between them. DNA for the CDR3: TGTGCCAGCAGTCCCGCCCGGACCCCGGGCACCGGGGAGCTGTTTTTT. Translation gives CASSPARTPGTGELFF.

This clonotype was picked up a small number of times. J is TRBJ1-4 and V is TRBV10-2; D not resolved. Germline V gene sequence: CDR1 WSHSY, CDR2 SAAADI. The CDR3 extends over 11 amino acids. V shed 2 bases and J shed 8 bases, with 3 bases lying between them. DNA of the CDR3: TGCGCCAGCAGTGAGGCGGAAAAACTGTTTTTT. Protein: CASSEAEKLFF.